A selection of T cell receptor beta chains follows, all from one sample in a study of blood T cell repertoires in COVID-19. Generated by immunoSEQ multiplex PCR, the TCRdb table keeps only in-frame clones and is missing some. The data hold about 320,000 clones, with 70% to 90% observed a single time. What was sequenced was PBMCs or T cells enriched from blood (not recorded which). All receptors derive from a woman aged 30 to 39 who had recovered from COVID-19. CDR3s leave out the opening cysteine and the closing phenylalanine or tryptophan.

v_gene: TRBV19; len: 12; CDR3aa: ASSSTGESLGAF
v_gene: TRBV5-1; len: 12; CDR3aa: ASSPTGQVYEQY
v_gene: TRBV5-1; len: 14; CDR3aa: ASSLARPSGANVLT
v_gene: TRBV7-2; len: 11; CDR3aa: ASRTGSLGGYT
v_gene: TRBV6-1; len: 13; CDR3aa: ASSDGGGRVYEQY
v_gene: TRBV18; len: 12; CDR3aa: ASSPQGTNEKLF
v_gene: TRBV18; len: 13; CDR3aa: ASSPLGTGDVEQY
v_gene: TRBV12-3/TRBV12-4; len: 11; CDR3aa: ASSLAEGEKLF
v_gene: TRBV6-1; len: 12; CDR3aa: ASSEPGEHTEAF
v_gene: TRBV6-5; len: 12; CDR3aa: AITRQGVSNEQF
v_gene: TRBV5-4; len: 13; CDR3aa: ASSPRQGGTDTQY
v_gene: TRBV5-4; len: 12; CDR3aa: ASSLSDRSYGYT
v_gene: TRBV5-1; len: 14; CDR3aa: ASSAGLLNGNQPQH